Listed below are T cell receptor beta chains from one sample, sequenced in a study of T cell changes during pregnancy in multiple sclerosis. Generated by immunoSEQ multiplex PCR, the TCRdb table keeps only in-frame clones and is missing some. This sample has fewer than 50,000 clones, with approximately 90% found just once. This sample comprised CD8+ T cells from peripheral blood mononuclear cells, obtained in the third trimester of pregnancy. The receptors were gathered from a female donor with multiple sclerosis, enrolled in a pregnancy study. Each CDR3 is given with its conserved first and last residue. A D gene is named only where the DNA matches it firmly. Expanded clones are given a class, and other clones once, few, many or no size at all.

TRBV6-1	.	TRBJ1-3	.	TGTGCCAGCAGTGAATTCGGGGGAGCCTCTGGAAACACCATATATTTT	CASSEFGGASGNTIYF
TRBV11-2	.	TRBJ1-4	.	TGTGCCAGCAGGCTTGACAGGACCGAAAAACTGTTTTTT	CASRLDRTEKLFF
TRBV6-5	.	TRBJ1-1	TRBD1	TGTGCCAGCAGACTGACAGGGGGTGTTGAAGCTTTCTTT	CASRLTGGVEAFF
TRBV11-3	.	TRBJ2-7	.	TGTGCCAGCAGCTTGGGGCTGGGCTACGAGCAGTACTTC	CASSLGLGYEQYF
TRBV9	once	TRBJ1-1	.	TGTGCCAGCAGCGTAAATTCAGGGCAGGGAGGAATGAACACTGAAGCTTTCTTT	CASSVNSGQGGMNTEAFF
TRBV7-8	.	TRBJ1-5	.	TGTGCCAGCAGCCTTGGGAGTTCTCAGCCCCAGCATTTT	CASSLGSSQPQHF
TRBV7-8	.	TRBJ1-2	.	TGTGCCAGCAGCATCTCCTCTTTAGCTTCTATGACGTACCTTGGCTACACCTTC	CASSISSLASMTYLGYTF
TRBV6-5	.	TRBJ1-6	TRBD1	TGTGCCAGCAGTTACAGGGACAGCAATTCACCCCTCCACTTT	CASSYRDSNSPLHF
TRBV5-6	.	TRBJ2-3	TRBD1	TGTGCCAGCAGCTTGGGAGGACAGGGGGCAGATACGCAGTATTTT	CASSLGGQGADTQYF
TRBV6-5	.	TRBJ2-2	TRBD1	TGTGCCAGCAGTTACGCGACAGGGGGGGACACCGGGGAGCTGTTTTTT	CASSYATGGDTGELFF
TRBV27	few	TRBJ1-2	.	TGTGCCAGCAGAGGGGCTAACTATGGCTACACCTTC	CASRGANYGYTF
TRBV9	.	TRBJ1-6	.	TGTGCCAGCAGTTTGGAGGGGAATAATTCACCCCTCCACTTT	CASSLEGNNSPLHF
TRBV7-9	.	TRBJ2-7	TRBD2	TGTGCCAGCAGCCCTAAGACTAGCGGGGGGAGCTCCTACGAGCAGTACTTC	CASSPKTSGGSSYEQYF
TRBV10-3	.	TRBJ2-7	TRBD2	TGTGCCATCAGTGAGTCATTGCGGGGGGAAACGGACGAGCAGTACTTC	CAISESLRGETDEQYF
TRBV4-3	.	TRBJ1-1	.	TGCGCCAGCAGCCAAGACAGAATTAACACTGAAGCTTTCTTT	CASSQDRINTEAFF
TRBV2	.	TRBJ2-7	TRBD1	TGTGCCAGCAGCCTCCCGACAGGGGGCATCTACGAGCAGTACTTC	CASSLPTGGIYEQYF
TRBV9	.	TRBJ2-3	.	TGTGCCAGCAGCATCCGACTCACAGATACGCAGTATTTT	CASSIRLTDTQYF
TRBV30	few	TRBJ1-1	TRBD1	TGTGCCTGGAGTGGGACAGGGCTCCACATGAACACTGAAGCTTTCTTT	CAWSGTGLHMNTEAFF
TRBV5-4	.	TRBJ1-2	TRBD1	TGTGCCAGCAGCCCCGGGACAGGGCACTATGGCTACACCTTC	CASSPGTGHYGYTF
TRBV7-2	.	TRBJ2-1	TRBD2	TGTGCCAGCACCGGGGCGGGGGCCTACAATGAGCAGTTCTTC	CASTGAGAYNEQFF
TRBV27	.	TRBJ1-2	TRBD1	TGTGCCAGCAGTTCGCGACAGGGGGGGCACTATGGCTACACCTTC	CASSSRQGGHYGYTF
TRBV29-1	once	TRBJ1-2	TRBD1	TGCAGCGTTCGGACAGGAGCTAACTATGGCTACACCTTC	CSVRTGANYGYTF
TRBV27	.	TRBJ1-2	TRBD1	TGTGCCAGCAGTTTAGTCGGGACAGGGCTTGGCTACACCTTC	CASSLVGTGLGYTF
TRBV30	few	TRBJ1-1	.	TGTGCCTGGAGCCGCAGGACTGAAGCTTTCTTT	CAWSRRTEAFF
TRBV6-5	.	TRBJ1-2	.	TGTGCCAGCAGTTACCGGACAGCGGACTATGGCTACACCTTC	CASSYRTADYGYTF
TRBV6-5	.	TRBJ1-6	.	TGTGCCAGCAGTTACCAGAATTCACCCCTCCACTTT	CASSYQNSPLHF
TRBV5-1	.	TRBJ2-1	.	TGCGCCAGCAGCTCTGGGACTGGCGGGCTAGCCTACAATGAGCAGTTCTTC	CASSSGTGGLAYNEQFF
TRBV6-1	.	TRBJ1-1	.	TGTGCCAGCAGTGAATATAACACTGAAGCTTTCTTT	CASSEYNTEAFF
TRBV7-6	.	TRBJ1-1	TRBD1	TGTGCCAGCAGCCAACACCCAGGGGGGTCGGACACTGAAGCTTTCTTT	CASSQHPGGSDTEAFF
TRBV19	.	TRBJ2-1	TRBD1	TGTGCCAGTAGTATAGTTCCGGGACAGTACAATGAGCAGTTCTTC	CASSIVPGQYNEQFF
TRBV2	.	TRBJ1-2	.	TGTGCCAGCAAGGAGCATACTAACTATGGCTACACCTTC	CASKEHTNYGYTF